A selection of T cell receptor beta chains follows, all from one sample in a study of T cell repertoires in cytomegalovirus infection. Antigens of these TCRs are unknown. TCRdb reanalysed the reads using MiXCR and keeps one entry per CDR3 protein. The sample gives about a million distinct CDR3 sequences, under 40% of which show up once; about an eighth is in the top ten. The sequencing used cultured CD8+ T cells from PBMCs, collected from culture after CMV antigen stimulation. The source of these receptors is a human donor in good health (CMV status not recorded). Some clones in this sample may be carry-over from other donors' samples. Both conserved end residues are part of each CDR3. A D gene is named only where the DNA matches it firmly. Rows may omit the clone size; those that give it use once, few, many or a size class.

cdr3_nt cdr3_aa v_call cdr3_length j_call clone_size d_call
TGTGCCAGCAGTTCCCTAGAGGGCCCCTACGAGCAGTACTTC CASSSLEGPYEQYF TRBV6-1 14 TRBJ2-7 few .
TGTGCCAGCAGCTTAGCGAGAGGACAGGGACCTGAGAACCTCCCAGATACGCAGTATTTT CASSLARGQGPENLPDTQYF TRBV7-9 20 TRBJ2-3 few TRBD1
TGTGCCAGCAGCCCAAGATCATCCGGACAGGGGGCTTTTGAGCAGTTCTTC CASSPRSSGQGAFEQFF TRBV14 17 TRBJ2-1 . TRBD1
TGTGCCAGCAGCTCGGACAGAGATAACTATGGCTACACCTTC CASSSDRDNYGYTF TRBV7-8 14 TRBJ1-2 many .
TGTGCCAGCAGTACCCCGGGAGGCGAGCAGTACTTC CASSTPGGEQYF TRBV27 12 TRBJ2-7 few TRBD2
TGTGCCAGCAGCTTAGAACAGGGGATAGAAGCTTTCTTT CASSLEQGIEAFF TRBV7-6 13 TRBJ1-1 . TRBD1
TGTGCCACCAGCAGAGATCGGTCCCCCGTAGGAGGGCCACATAACTATGGCTACACCTTC CATSRDRSPVGGPHNYGYTF TRBV15 20 TRBJ1-2 . .
TGTGCCAGCAGCTTAGGAGGGAAGTCCCCAAAGTACAATGAGCAGTTCTTC CASSLGGKSPKYNEQFF TRBV13 17 TRBJ2-1 few .
TGCAGCGTTGACAGCCAGGGTCCCTACAATGAGCAGTTCTTC CSVDSQGPYNEQFF TRBV29-1 14 TRBJ2-1 . .
TGTGCCAGCAGCTTATTCCGGGGGGGCGTCGATGAGCAGTTCTTC CASSLFRGGVDEQFF TRBV7-8 15 TRBJ2-1 many TRBD2
TGCGCCAGCAGCCGGGACAGGGGTGTCTCTGAGCAGTTCTTC CASSRDRGVSEQFF TRBV4-1 14 TRBJ2-1 . TRBD1
TGTGCCAGCAGTTTAGGAGGGGTCGGCTCACCCCTCCACTTT CASSLGGVGSPLHF TRBV27 14 TRBJ1-6 . .
TGTGCCAGCACGGACAGTGCGGATGAGCAGTTCTTC CASTDSADEQFF TRBV6-1 12 TRBJ2-1 . .
TGTGCCAGTAGTACTTGGGACAGTAGCAATCAGCCCCAGCATTTT CASSTWDSSNQPQHF TRBV19 15 TRBJ1-5 . TRBD1
TGTGCCAGCAGCGGACAGGGCCAAGCCTACGAGCAGTACTTC CASSGQGQAYEQYF TRBV9 14 TRBJ2-7 once TRBD1
TGTGCCATCAGTGAGTCGGGACTAGCCGACAATGAGCAGTTCTTC CAISESGLADNEQFF TRBV10-3 15 TRBJ2-1 few TRBD2
TGTGCCTCCAGGAGGGACGAGCAGTACTTC CASRRDEQYF TRBV6-1 10 TRBJ2-7 . .
TGTGCCAGCACCCCCGTGGGGCCGGAGTACTATGGCTACACCTTC CASTPVGPEYYGYTF TRBV6-5 15 TRBJ1-2 . .
TGTGCCAGCAGTTTAGTAGGACATCTCACTGAAGCTTTCTTT CASSLVGHLTEAFF TRBV28 14 TRBJ1-1 few .
TGCAGCGTTGGGCCCGGGGCAAACAATGAGCAGTTCTTC CSVGPGANNEQFF TRBV29-1 13 TRBJ2-1 . .
TGTGCCAGCAGTTTACCACTAGCGGGGGACTTCCAAGAGACCCAGTACTTC CASSLPLAGDFQETQYF TRBV28 17 TRBJ2-5 . TRBD2
TGTGCCAGCAGTCCCTGGGACAGGGGGCTGGATGAGCAGTTCTTC CASSPWDRGLDEQFF TRBV6-4 15 TRBJ2-1 . TRBD1
TGTGCCAGCAGTTTAGGCCTTGGTAGGGTGAACACTGAAGCTTTCTTT CASSLGLGRVNTEAFF TRBV12-3/TRBV12-4 16 TRBJ1-1 few .
TGTGCCAGCAGCCAAGAATTTGGGAACACCGGGGAGCTGTTTTTT CASSQEFGNTGELFF TRBV4-2 15 TRBJ2-2 few .
TGTGCCAGTAGCCCAAATCGGGACAGACAAGAGACCCAGTACTTC CASSPNRDRQETQYF TRBV19 15 TRBJ2-5 few TRBD1
TGTGCCAGCAGCCCCGGGACGGTAGGCCTCTTCGAGCAGTACTTC CASSPGTVGLFEQYF TRBV7-6 15 TRBJ2-7 . .
TGTGCCAGCAGCCAAGAAACGGGTGCTGGGGCCAACGTCCTGACTTTC CASSQETGAGANVLTF TRBV4-2 16 TRBJ2-6 . .
TGTGCCAGCAGCTTGGCACGGGCTGGGCCATCCGGATTGTTTTTT CASSLARAGPSGLFF TRBV5-8 15 TRBJ1-4 . .
TGTGCCACCAGCAGACCGGGACAGGGGGTGACCCAGTACTTC CATSRPGQGVTQYF TRBV15 14 TRBJ2-5 . TRBD1
TGTGCCAGCAGAGTTTTGGACCGAGCCAATGAGCAGTTCTTC CASRVLDRANEQFF TRBV6-1 14 TRBJ2-1 . .
TGTGCCAGCAGCTCCAGGGAGTACTCCTACAATGAGCAGTTCTTC CASSSREYSYNEQFF TRBV7-9 15 TRBJ2-1 many .
TGTGCCAGCAGTGAGGACAGACTTAGCAATCAGCCCCAGCATTTT CASSEDRLSNQPQHF TRBV28 15 TRBJ1-5 . .
TGCAGTGGCTCCCTGAGAGGACTAGCCGCCTACAATGAGCAGTTCTTC CSGSLRGLAAYNEQFF TRBV20-1 16 TRBJ2-1 . TRBD2
TGTGCCAGCAGTCCCGACAAGGGGAAAAGCTACACCTTC CASSPDKGKSYTF TRBV6-6 13 TRBJ1-2 . .
TGTGCCAGCAGCGGCGGACAGGGAATCTCGTACAATGAGCAGTTCTTC CASSGGQGISYNEQFF TRBV5-4 16 TRBJ2-1 few TRBD1
TGTGCCAGCAGCTTACGGCCGTGGGACTGGGAGACCCAGTACTTC CASSLRPWDWETQYF TRBV11-2 15 TRBJ2-5 . .
TGTGCCAGCAGTTCCGACGGGGCGTTCGCGAACACCGGGGAGCTGTTTTTT CASSSDGAFANTGELFF TRBV27 17 TRBJ2-2 few .
TGTGCCAGCAGCTTCGGGGGGATCACCGGGGAGCTGTTTTTT CASSFGGITGELFF TRBV7-9 14 TRBJ2-2 . TRBD2
TGTGCCAGCTCCTCTGGGGCAAACTCTGGCTACACCTTC CASSSGANSGYTF TRBV7-6 13 TRBJ1-2 few .